The 26 T cell receptor beta chains below come from one sample, sequenced in a study of T-cell reconstitution after alpha-beta-depleted transplantation in children. The library targeted TCRbeta and was prepared with unique molecular identifiers. TCRdb analysed the PCR reads with MiXCR anew, one entry per CDR3 protein. This table has hundreds of thousands of distinct CDR3 sequences, approximately 16% appearing once. The sample in question was PBMCs from the stem cell graft donor, obtained from the stem cell graft. The receptors come from a human donor who donated a stem cell graft to a child with acute lymphoblastic leukemia.

This rearrangement joins TRBV11-1 to TRBJ1-1; 11 bases fit TRBD1. The CDR3 sequence is 19 residues long. The junction had 19 bases not matched to a gene; V was cut back by 6 bases and J by 4 bases. CDR1 SGHAT and CDR2 FQDESV come from the germline V gene (reference sequence). The CDR3 DNA reads as TGTGCCAGCAGACTCTCAGGGGGGCGGGACAGGGGGAGGTCCACTGAAGCTTTCTTT. Amino acid sequence: CASRLSGGRDRGRSTEAFF.

The V and J genes are TRBV20-1 and TRBJ1-1; the D is unclear. This CDR3 contains 12 residues. V shed 3 bases and J shed 1 base, with 6 bases lying between them. Germline V gives CDR1 DFQATT, CDR2 SNEGSKA (reference sequence). CDR3 region: CSASSWNTEAFF. For the CDR3, the DNA is TGCAGTGCTAGTTCGTGGAACACTGAAGCTTTCTTT.

There are a few counts of this clonotype. This rearrangement joins TRBV20-1 to TRBJ2-1; D remains ambiguous. CDR1 and CDR2 from the germline V gene are DFQATT and SNEGSKA (reference sequence). V lost 0 bases and J 6 bases, leaving 9 bases between the germline ends. This CDR3 spans 13 amino acids. This CDR3 reads CSARDLGGNEQFF. CDR3 DNA sequence: TGCAGTGCTAGAGATCTAGGTGGCAATGAGCAGTTCTTC.

The chain is built from TRBV29-1 and TRBJ2-1; the D is unclear. This CDR3 has 10 amino acids. Germline CDR1 is SQVTM and CDR2 is ANQGSEA. V was pared by 3 bases and J by 9 bases, with 6 bases between. The CDR3 sequence: CSVDVGEQFF. Here the CDR3 DNA reads TGCAGCGTTGATGTCGGTGAGCAGTTCTTC.

The table lists this clonotype with a few counts. The J gene is TRBJ2-2, the V gene TRBV5-1; 9 nucleotides match TRBD1. V shed 3 bases and J 7 bases; nucleotides not matched to a gene: 13. Germline V gives CDR1 SGHRS, CDR2 YFSETQ. The CDR3 runs to 17 residues. The CDR3 DNA sequence: TGCGCCAGCAGCTCCGTCCTGGGACAGGGATATGACGGGGAGCTGTTTTTT. Translating gives CASSSVLGQGYDGELFF.

The chain employs TRBV25-1 and TRBJ2-2, with 9 bases identical to TRBD2. The CDR3 covers 15 residues. V gave up 3 bases and J gave up 6 bases; unmatched junction bases: 5. Germline V gene sequence: CDR1 MGHDK, CDR2 SYGVNS. CDR3 in amino acids: CASSEGVAGAGELFF. CDR3 nucleotide sequence: TGTGCCAGCAGTGAGGGGGTAGCGGGAGCCGGGGAGCTGTTTTTT.

The rearrangement joins TRBV9 to TRBJ1-1; the match to TRBD1 covers 8 bases. Germline lookup yields CDR1 SGDLS and CDR2 YYNGEE. There are 15 residues in the CDR3. J gave up 2 bases and V 4 bases, and 7 bases lay outside the gene matches. The CDR3 reads CASSSTGGQNTEAFF. The CDR3 coding sequence is TGTGCCAGCAGCTCAACAGGGGGTCAAAACACTGAAGCTTTCTTT.

This clonotype turned up a few times. The genes are TRBV20-1 and TRBJ2-5; D may be TRBD1 (5 bases). Trimming removed 2 bases from V and 1 base from J, with 17 bases in between. Germline V gives CDR1 DFQATT, CDR2 SNEGSKA (reference sequence). The CDR3 is 16 residues long. CDR3 residues: CSARRGPGSLQETQYF. The DNA for the CDR3 is TGCAGTGCTAGAAGGGGTCCGGGCAGTCTCCAAGAGACCCAGTACTTC.

This clonotype was counted only a few times. The chain joins TRBV5-1 to TRBJ2-1; 8 bases fit TRBD2. After removal of 0 bases from V and 8 bases from J, the junction contained 10 bases not matched to a gene. This CDR3 is built from 16 residues. CDR1 is SGHRS, CDR2 YFSETQ, per germline. DNA of the CDR3: TGCGCCAGCAGCTTGGAGTTGGGGACTAGAGGCGATGAGCAGTTCTTC. Residues: CASSLELGTRGDEQFF. Combining the CDR3 with reference TRBV5-1 and TRBJ2-1 gives the whole variable domain KAGVTQTPRYLIKTRGQQVTLSCSPISGHRSVSWYQQTPGQGLQFLFEYFSETQRNKGNFPGRFSGRQFSNSRSEMNVSTLELGDSALYLCASSLELGTRGDEQFFGPGTRLTVL.

V usage is TRBV4-1 and J usage is TRBJ1-1, with D unresolved. Trimming removed 1 base from V and 1 base from J, with 10 bases in between. This CDR3 is built from 15 residues. Per the germline V gene, CDR1 is MGHRA and CDR2 is YSYEKL. CDR3 DNA sequence: TGCGCCAGCAGCCAAGGGGCCGCTAGGAACACTGAAGCTTTCTTT. This gives the protein CASSQGAARNTEAFF.

This chain links TRBV12-3 or TRBV12-4 with TRBJ1-1; no clear D. V dropped 0 bases and J dropped 8 bases, with 7 bases sitting between them. This CDR3 region has 12 residues. CDR3 coding DNA: TGTGCCAGCAGTTTAGCGCTCTCAGAAGCTTTCTTT. Translated, it gives CASSLALSEAFF.

The chain has TRBV29-1 and TRBJ2-3; D gene ambiguous. Germline loops: CDR1 SQVTM, CDR2 ANQGSEA. This CDR3 spans 13 amino acids. In DNA, the CDR3 is TGCAGTATCCCTAGGGTTAATACAGATACGCAGTATTTT. This encodes CSIPRVNTDTQYF.

There are many counts of this clonotype. The chain links TRBV12-3 or TRBV12-4 to TRBJ2-7; maybe TRBD2 (7 bases). This CDR3 region has 16 residues. V was cut by 5 bases and J by 0 bases, with 17 bases left in between. The CDR3 nucleotides read TGTGCCAGCAGTCGGGGGGCAGGGGTTAGCTCCTACGAGCAGTACTTC. It is translated as CASSRGAGVSSYEQYF.

The chain joins TRBV11-2 to TRBJ2-1; D gene uncertain. CDR1 is SGHAT and CDR2 is FQNNGV in the germline V gene. The CDR3 runs 15 residues. The V and J ends lost 1 base and 7 bases respectively, with 14 bases between them. In DNA, the CDR3 is TGTGCCAGCAGCTTAGTCTGGCAGGAGAGGAATGAGCAGTTCTTC. Translating gives CASSLVWQERNEQFF.

The chain couples TRBV12-3 or TRBV12-4 to TRBJ2-4; D remains unclear. This CDR3 is built from 15 residues. V dropped 2 bases and J dropped 1 base, with 9 bases sitting between them. The CDR3 DNA sequence: TGTGCCAGCAGTTTATACGGTGGGGCCAAAAACATTCAGTACTTC. Translating it yields CASSLYGGAKNIQYF.

The gene calls are TRBV5-1 and TRBJ2-7, with D possibly TRBD2 on 6 matching bases. Germline V lookup: CDR1 SGHRS, CDR2 YFSETQ. CDR3 length equals 15 residues. V was cut by 0 bases and J by 3 bases, with 13 bases left in between. This chain's CDR3 is CASSLEPPDYYEQYF. The CDR3 DNA is TGCGCCAGCAGCTTGGAGCCTCCGGACTACTACGAGCAGTACTTC.

This clonotype was detected a few times. The V call is TRBV5-5, the J call TRBJ1-2, with 10 bases matching TRBD1. Per the germline V gene, CDR1 is SGHKS and CDR2 is YYEKEE (reference sequence). J lost 6 bases, V lost 3 bases, and 8 bases had no gene match. This CDR3 contains 15 residues. CDR3 residues: CASSWGPGTGDGYTF. The CDR3 DNA follows: TGTGCCAGCAGCTGGGGTCCCGGGACAGGGGATGGCTACACCTTC.

The V call is TRBV12-3 or TRBV12-4, the J call TRBJ1-1; D is uncertain. Trimming took 5 bases from V and 2 from J, leaving 9 bases between them. There are 13 residues in the CDR3. The CDR3 nucleotides are TGTGCCAGCAGTCCTTTCCTTAACACTGAAGCTTTCTTT. It is translated as CASSPFLNTEAFF.

This clonotype was observed a few times. Relative to the germline gene, one junction end is altered; a read error may explain this. The rearrangement uses TRBV6-4 and TRBJ2-1; no definite D call. CDR1 and CDR2 (germline): MRHNA, SNTAGT. The CDR3 is 15 residues long. The CDR3 spells CASCDNPDNYNEQFF. CDR3 nucleotides: TGTGCCAGCTGTGATAATCCCGACAATTACAATGAGCAGTTCTTC.

This clonotype was detected only a few times. The rearrangement links TRBV10-2 to TRBJ2-1; TRBD2 is a possible D gene (5 bases). Trimming left V 6 bases short and J 7 bases short, with 10 bases between. The CDR3 has 12 residues. The V gene's germline CDR1 is WSHSY and CDR2 SAAADI. The chain's CDR3 is CASRVPGNEQFF. The CDR3, as DNA: TGCGCCAGCAGAGTTCCGGGAAATGAGCAGTTCTTC.

V gene TRBV7-2 combines with J gene TRBJ1-2, with a possible D match to TRBD1 (6 bases). Looked up from germline, CDR1 is SGHTA and CDR2 is FQGNSA. The CDR3 is 14 amino acids. The V and J ends lost 5 bases and 2 bases respectively, with 12 bases between them. CDR3 in DNA: TGTGCCAGCAGCCCCTGGGACACCAACTATGGCTACACCTTC. As protein: CASSPWDTNYGYTF.

This clonotype was seen only a few times. V usage is TRBV12-3 or TRBV12-4 and J usage is TRBJ2-6; D remains ambiguous. Trimming removed 0 bases at V and 0 bases at J, with 9 bases between. The CDR3 runs 17 residues. The CDR3 DNA is TGTGCCAGCAGTTTAGCCCCCCAGGTCTCTGGGGCCAACGTCCTGACTTTC. Its translation is CASSLAPQVSGANVLTF.

This clonotype was detected only a few times. The CDR3 reads CASSESWGFAYNEQFF. CDR3 bases: TGCGCCAGCAGTGAGTCTTGGGGGTTTGCCTACAATGAGCAGTTCTTC. The chain has TRBV10-2 and TRBJ2-1; D possibly uses TRBD1 or TRBD2 (5 bases each). The germline CDR1 and CDR2 sequences are WSHSY and SAAADI. The ends were cut back, 0 bases at V and 2 bases at J, with 11 bases in the middle. This CDR3 contains 16 residues.

In this sample, this clonotype turned up many times. The chain has TRBV10-3 and TRBJ2-3; tentatively, D is TRBD2 (5 bases). The CDR3 has 16 amino acids. Germline CDR1 is ENHRY and CDR2 is SYGVKD. V lost 0 bases to trimming and J lost 0 bases, with 10 bases between them. The DNA of the CDR3 is TGTGCCATCAGTGAGTCCGGGGAAGGCAGCACAGATACGCAGTATTTT. Amino acids: CAISESGEGSTDTQYF.

V usage is TRBV20-1 and J usage is TRBJ1-5; perhaps TRBD1 as D (5 bases). The CDR3 sequence is 15 residues long. Between the trimmed V and J ends, which lost 1 base and 3 bases, there was a span of 13 bases. Germline assignment: CDR1 DFQATT and CDR2 SNEGSKA (reference sequence). This chain's CDR3 is CSARAIGAPNQPQHF. For the CDR3, the DNA is TGCAGTGCTAGAGCCATCGGGGCGCCCAATCAGCCCCAGCATTTT.

V and J are TRBV7-2 and TRBJ2-3, with no clear D. Trimming cost V 5 bases and J 7 bases, with 13 bases left between them. The CDR3 has 13 residues. Germline lookup yields CDR1 SGHTA and CDR2 FQGNSA. CDR3 region: CASSPRLRNTQYF. The DNA of the CDR3 is TGTGCCAGCAGCCCCCGGCTTCGGAATACGCAGTATTTT.